Shown below are 2 T cell receptor beta chains from a single sample sequenced in a study of regulatory T cells in long-lasting Graves disease listed by TCRdb under 2021. The library relied on multiplex PCR. TCRdb names Illumina HiSeq 4000 as the instrument used. TCR beta libraries were built with iRepertoire HTBI primers and Arm-PCR amplification of CDR3 regions. Using fastp trimming at Q25 and MiXCR clonotype assembly, TCRdb reanalyzed the public sequencing data and kept in-frame beta chains. Each entry merges the rows of one CDR3 protein and shows their most common DNA and genes. This sample lists around 500,000 distinct CDR3 sequences; approximately 15% were detected once. About 10% of the sample belongs to the ten largest clones. The meaning of the sample's time point label: newly diagnosed GD, antithyroid drugs for less than 3 months. For both TCR sequencing and RNA sequencing, RNA was extracted from PBMCs using TRIzol.

The sample was also linked to a second study, of T cells in Graves' hyperthyroidism and ophthalmopathy.

The sample in question was peripheral blood mononuclear cells (PBMCs), obtained at new diagnosis, from a patient treated with antithyroid drugs. Every receptor here comes from a young man with Graves disease. Donor details come from another sample of the same person, matched by shared clones.

This chain joins TRBV28 and TRBJ2-7; 7 nucleotides match TRBD1. The CDR3 consists of 14 residues. The V gene's germline CDR1 is MDHEN and CDR2 SYDVKM. V trimming: 9 bases; J trimming: 0 bases; junction bases outside the gene matches: 8. For the CDR3, the DNA is TGTGCCAGTGTAACAGGGGTGACCTCCTACGAGCAGTACTTC. Residues: CASVTGVTSYEQYF.

This clonotype was counted many times. The chain links TRBV15 to TRBJ2-1, with a tentative D call TRBD1 (5 bases). The CDR3 is 17 amino acids. CDR1 is LNHNV and CDR2 is YYDKDF in the germline V gene (reference sequence). The ends were cut back, 0 bases at V and 5 bases at J, with 17 bases in the middle. CDR3 loop: CATSRDSSMGLDNEQFF. Here the CDR3 DNA reads TGTGCCACCAGCAGAGATTCCAGCATGGGGCTCGACAATGAGCAGTTCTTC.